This record concerns one T cell receptor (beta chain) sequence. The sample originates from a study of blood T cell repertoires in COVID-19. Study information: T cells, B-cell-depleted T cells, or PBMCs provided the cDNA or gDNA that served as material.

CDR3 size: 13 residues. Germline CDR1 and CDR2: KGHDR and SFDVKD. With 9 bases removed from V and 3 bases from J, the gap between germline ends came to 14 bases. Donors were grouped by their self-reported clinical history. Per the original methods: The assay estimated nucleated cells by amplifying reference gene primers. TCRdb's table, derived via immunoSEQ multiplex PCR, lists solely in-frame clones and lacks some. V and J calls and clone size come straight from that table; D and trimming were deduced from the DNA. The data show about 200,000 clones, 85% seen once. The sequence derives from a man aged 40-55 years who had recovered from COVID-19. Sequencing input: PBMCs or T cells enriched from blood (not recorded which). The chain is built from TRBV24-1 and TRBJ2-7; D might be TRBD2 (5 bases). CDR3 nucleotides: TGTGCCACCCATTGGGGAGTAAACTACGAGCAGTACTTC. Protein: CATHWGVNYEQYF.